The entry below gives a single T cell receptor (beta chain) sequence along with its context. The data are from a study of blood T cells in healthy people across ages. Germline CDR1 reads DFQATT; CDR2 reads SNEGSKA (reference sequence). The CDR3 extends over 15 amino acids. V shed 0 bases and J shed 6 bases, with 17 bases lying between them. Isolation recovered at least 6.5 million PBMCs from every sample. Combining a sample-barcoded 5' primer with a J-beta primer mix, a second PCR ran for 7 to 11 cycles. MiXCR, run by TCRdb on the 5' RACE reads, gives a single entry per CDR3 protein. The sample includes under 1,000,000 distinct CDR3 sequences, under 40% of them seen just once.

The sample was blood. This sequence was found in a man aged 18 to 30 in good health. This chain connects TRBV20-1 to TRBJ1-1; D is perhaps TRBD1 (6 bases). CDR3 in DNA: TGCAGTGCTAGAGATGTAAGGGGGGTCGGATCTGAAGCTTTCTTT. Translated: CSARDVRGVGSEAFF.